Described below is a single TCR beta chain sequence and its context. What this receptor recognizes is not known. Per-nucleotide qualities are absent, and no much larger clonotype sits a single base away. The sample is drawn from a study of T cell repertoires and HLA-DP antigens (dated by TCRdb to the late 2010s). Study-level background: The study used an in vitro model of CD4+ T cell alloreactivity against allogeneic HLA-DP presented by transduced HeLa cells. Compared with self, one alloantigen differed at one amino acid in the peptide-binding groove and the other differed at under 13, modelling structurally similar versus dissimilar alloantigens. The three donors, two male and one female, ranged from the 18-to-29 to the 60-to-69 age band. An average DNA input of roughly 200 ng was used for sorted CD137+CD4+ samples, compared with roughly 1,200 ng for pre-culture CD4+ samples.

Magnetic bead negative selection was used to isolate untouched CD4+ T cells from Ficoll-separated PBMC, with purity averaging 97.7%. Untouched CD4+ T cells were isolated from Ficoll-separated PBMC with magnetic beads, reaching approximately 98% purity with negligible CD8+ contamination. Peripheral blood mononuclear cells were supplied by the buffy coats of a few healthy blood donors, who served as the study donors. Each of the three donors was CMV seronegative. The DNeasy Blood & Tissue Kit was used for extraction of genomic DNA. For each subject, genomic DNA from sorted CD137+CD4+ cells and from pre-culture CD4+ baseline samples underwent TCRB sequencing. Results and caveats for the whole study, not just this receptor: Similar clonality (about 0.39) was observed for sorted CD137+ cells against both alloantigens, and this clonality was much higher than that observed in pre-culture samples (approximately 0.043). The naive and memory CD4+ repertoires were not analysed as separate populations. Clones undetected before culture had an average cumulative frequency of around 35% against one allele and 50.6% against the other. The study was limited by having just a few donors, by relying on a non-physiological HeLa antigen-presenting system, and by using total CD4+ cells as responders.

The CDR3 runs 16 amino acids, cysteine and phenylalanine included. The entry retains the CDR3 DNA only, 48 bases that are in frame from base 1. V gives up 9 bases and J gives up 0 bases, and the segment between their germline ends measures 17 bases. CDR1 and CDR2 were assigned from the germline V gene (reference sequence) as LNHDA and SQIVND. TCRB CDR3 regions were amplified with the immunoSEQ multiplex PCR using forward primers for 54 TRBV segments and reverse primers for 13 TRBJ segments. Pre-culture CD4+ samples were sequenced at deep resolution with a target of more than 150,000 T cell genomes. Amplicons were sequenced on an Illumina HiSeq System, producing 87 bp reads covering the CDR3. In the authors' own workflow: Reads were corrected for PCR and sequencing errors, and CDR3 regions were defined by alignment to IMGT reference sequences. Synthetic template pools were used to estimate template counts and unique rearrangement counts. Clonality was calculated as 1 minus Pielou's evenness. The Daley-Smith estimator was used to estimate richness. Repertoire overlap was measured with Morisita's index. A clone counted as low-abundance if it appeared in cultured samples but went undetected in the pre-culture repertoire of the same donor. TCRdb obtained this table from immuneACCESS and retained in-frame rearrangements with V and J assigned. These tables miss some clones; where compared with another copy, unresolved V genes account for less than half of the shortfall, and the remainder is unexplained. Clone size and the V and J calls come from that table; the DNA yielded D and trimming. For this sample there are about 73,000 clones; about 82% appear just once. The leading ten clones occupy 1.6% of the sample.

The sequence was collected from a man aged 60-69 years in good health and CMV-seronegative. The V and J genes are TRBV19 and TRBJ2-2; matching of 6 bases hints at TRBD1 as the D gene. The specimen was CD4+ T cells from PBMCs. The DNA sequence reads TGTGCCAGCAAGAGGGGGTCAGGGGCGAACACCGGGGAGCTGTTTTTT. It translates to CASKRGSGANTGELFF.